This note documents a single T cell receptor beta chain sequence. This sample was taken from a study of T cell changes during pregnancy in multiple sclerosis. Repertoires were generated with immunoSEQ multiplex PCR, while TCRdb's copy carries only in-frame clones and drops some. The repertoire includes tens of thousands of clones, roughly 87% of them detected once, and 1% to 1.5% sits in the top ten. Germline V gene lookup returns CDR1 SGHTA and CDR2 FQGNSA. V shed 5 bases, J shed 10 bases, and the junction held 6 bases outside the gene matches. The CDR3 loop spans 13 amino acids. This receptor was obtained from a female donor with multiple sclerosis, enrolled in a pregnancy study. The chain links TRBV7-2 to TRBJ2-1, with 9 positions matching TRBD1. The source was CD4+ T cells from peripheral blood mononuclear cells, collected in the first trimester of pregnancy. In DNA, the CDR3 is TGTGCCAGCAGCCACGGGACAGGGAAAGAGCAGTTCTTC. Protein sequence: CASSHGTGKEQFF.